This TCR beta chain appears in the sequencing data of a study of blood T cell repertoires in COVID-19. Across the whole study: Sites across the United States, Italy and Spain contributed samples from acute and convalescent COVID-19. From T cells, B-cell-depleted T cells, or PBMCs came the material, which was cDNA or gDNA.

J gave up 9 bases and V 4 bases, and 5 bases lay outside the gene matches. CDR1 is SGDLS, CDR2 YYNGEE, per germline. CDR3 size: 14 residues. Assay used: immunoSEQ multiplex PCR; TCRdb lists only in-frame clones, some missing. Of 40,000 to 65,000 clones in the sample, about 86% were seen once. J is TRBJ1-6 and V is TRBV9; TRBD1 matches at 9 bases. The receptor was isolated from an older man with active COVID-19. Sequencing was carried out using peripheral blood. The CDR3 region is CASSPGTGFSPLHF. As DNA, the CDR3 is TGTGCCAGCAGCCCCGGGACAGGGTTTTCACCCCTCCACTTT.